Following are 29 T cell receptor beta chains from one sample sequenced in a study of neurological immune-mediated disorders. Using its own MiXCR run on the 5' RACE reads, TCRdb lists one record per CDR3 protein. The sample lists more than 15,000 distinct CDR3 sequences, approximately 14% seen once, with roughly 13% in the top ten. The sample taken for sequencing was PBMCs. The source of these receptors is a man aged 60-69 years with HTLV-1-associated myelopathy (HAM/TSP).

As concerns this clonotype: The junction shows a germline mismatch at one end, possibly a read error. The chain combines TRBV29-1 with TRBJ2-7, with TRBD2 as a possible D gene (7 bases). This CDR3 contains 12 residues. The germline V gene has CDR1 SQVTM and CDR2 ANQGSEA. The CDR3 is CSLCAGDYGQYF. CDR3 nucleotides: TGCAGCCTTTGTGCAGGGGACTACGGGCAGTACTTC.

The rearrangement uses TRBV5-5 and TRBJ2-2, with a possible D match to TRBD1 (6 bases). There are 14 residues in the CDR3. V lost 7 bases and J 0 bases, leaving 10 bases between the germline ends. Germline V CDR1 and CDR2: SGHKS, YYEKEE (reference sequence). For the CDR3, the DNA is TGTGCCAGCTATACAGGGCCGAACACCGGGGAGCTGTTTTTT. This encodes CASYTGPNTGELFF.

The V and J genes are TRBV4-1 and TRBJ2-7; TRBD2 matches 8 bases. CDR1 and CDR2 (germline): MGHRA, YSYEKL. J lost 12 bases, V lost 1 base, and 8 bases had no gene match. This CDR3 has 13 residues. The CDR3 nucleotides are TGCGCCAGCAGCCAAGTCAACGGGGGGGCCCCGTACTTC. It is translated as CASSQVNGGAPYF.

The genes are TRBV29-1 and TRBJ1-2; D may be TRBD1 (5 bases). Per the germline V gene, CDR1 is SQVTM and CDR2 is ANQGSEA. V was clipped by 4 bases and J by 2 bases, with 14 bases between them. CDR3 length: 14 amino acids. This chain's CDR3 is CSVARGGANYGYTF. The CDR3, as DNA: TGCAGCGTTGCCCGCGGCGGGGCCAACTATGGCTACACCTTC. Full variable domain (rest looked up from reference TRBV29-1 and TRBJ1-2): SAVISQKPSRDICQRGTSLTIQCQVDSQVTMMFWYRQQPGQSLTLIATANQGSEATYESGFVIDKFPISRPNLTFSTLTVSNMSPEDSSIYLCSVARGGANYGYTFGSGTRLTVV.

This clonotype was recorded many times. V gene TRBV6-6 combines with J gene TRBJ1-5; the D gene is possibly TRBD1 (6 bases). The CDR3 is made up of 14 amino acids. Germline assignment: CDR1 MNHNY and CDR2 SVGAGI (reference sequence). The V gene lost 6 bases and the J gene lost 7 bases, with 16 bases spanning the gap. DNA for the CDR3: TGTGCCAGCAGGGGTACAGGGCCTAACCAGCCCCAGCATTTT. This codes for CASRGTGPNQPQHF.

This clonotype was seen ten or more times. This rearrangement joins TRBV4-3 to TRBJ2-1; TRBD2 is a possible D gene (7 bases). This CDR3 spans 16 amino acids. The V gene lost 0 bases and the J gene lost 7 bases, with 16 bases spanning the gap. CDR1 LGHNA and CDR2 YSLEER come from the germline V gene. The CDR3: CASSQDEGGPWNEQFF. The CDR3 DNA reads TGCGCCAGCAGCCAAGATGAGGGGGGGCCGTGGAATGAGCAGTTCTTC.

The table lists this clonotype with many counts. The chain carries TRBV5-1 and TRBJ1-4, with 12 nucleotides matching TRBD1. The CDR3 is 18 amino acids. V trimming: 3 bases; J trimming: 8 bases; junction bases outside the gene matches: 14. Germline assignment: CDR1 SGHRS and CDR2 YFSETQ. The CDR3 spells CASSWSGTGGEEVEKLFF. Written as DNA, the CDR3 is TGCGCCAGCAGCTGGTCCGGGACAGGGGGCGAGGAAGTAGAAAAACTGTTTTTT.

The chain has TRBV19 and TRBJ1-6, with D perhaps TRBD1 (5 bases). CDR1 is LNHDA and CDR2 is SQIVND in the germline V gene (reference sequence). V dropped 10 bases and J dropped 7 bases, with 14 bases sitting between them. The CDR3 consists of 13 residues. The CDR3: CAITKGSNSPLHF. The CDR3 DNA sequence: TGTGCCATCACGAAGGGGTCAAATTCACCCCTCCACTTT.

This clonotype is deemed medium-sized. V and J are TRBV5-1 and TRBJ2-3; TRBD2 agrees at 8 bases. The CDR3 is 14 amino acids. The V gene's germline CDR1 is SGHRS and CDR2 YFSETQ. J gave up 5 bases and V 1 base, and 3 bases lay outside the gene matches. Here the CDR3 reads CASSLSGGVDTQYF. The CDR3 DNA sequence: TGCGCCAGCAGCTTGTCGGGGGGGGTAGATACGCAGTATTTT.

This clonotype has just a few counts. The chain couples TRBV5-1 to TRBJ2-1, with D perhaps matching TRBD1 or TRBD2 (5 bases each). Trimming took off 2 bases at V and 5 bases at J, with 14 bases between the two ends. The CDR3 sequence is 15 residues long. In germline, CDR1 is SGHRS, CDR2 YFSETQ. CDR3 sequence reads: CASSLGTSRDNEQFF. The CDR3 nucleotides read TGCGCCAGCAGCTTAGGGACGTCGAGGGACAATGAGCAGTTCTTC.

This clonotype appeared many times. V gene TRBV5-1 combines with J gene TRBJ2-1, with 8 bases aligning to TRBD1. CDR1 and CDR2 (germline): SGHRS, YFSETQ. This CDR3 region has 15 residues. V was clipped by 6 bases and J by 9 bases; unmatched bases: 14. The CDR3 DNA sequence: TGCGCCAGCAAGGATCAGGGGGCCCCGTGGGGTGAGCAGTTCTTC. Residues: CASKDQGAPWGEQFF. Complete variable domain (other parts from reference TRBV5-1 and TRBJ2-1): KAGVTQTPRYLIKTRGQQVTLSCSPISGHRSVSWYQQTPGQGLQFLFEYFSETQRNKGNFPGRFSGRQFSNSRSEMNVSTLELGDSALYLCASKDQGAPWGEQFFGPGTRLTVL.

This clonotype was seen at least ten times. The rearrangement uses TRBV5-1 and TRBJ1-1; no reliable D call. The ends were cut back, 3 bases at V and 4 bases at J, with 16 bases in the middle. There are 15 residues in the CDR3. Germline lookup yields CDR1 SGHRS and CDR2 YFSETQ. CDR3 nucleotides: TGCGCCAGCAGCTCCCACCAATCTATCAGCACTGAAGCTTTCTTT. Encoded protein: CASSSHQSISTEAFF.

The chain joins TRBV12-3 or TRBV12-4 to TRBJ1-1; 7 bases are a match to TRBD1. Trimming cost V 6 bases and J 6 bases; bases outside gene matches: 4. The CDR3 is 12 residues long. The CDR3 sequence: CASSPGGAEAFF. CDR3 coding DNA: TGTGCCAGCAGCCCAGGGGGGGCTGAAGCTTTCTTT.

The table lists this clonotype with many counts. The V call is TRBV5-6, the J call TRBJ2-7; possible D gene TRBD1, 6 bases. From germline, CDR1 is SGHDT and CDR2 YYEEEE. The germline V and J ends were trimmed by 4 bases and 6 bases, with 17 bases remaining between them. CDR3 length: 14 amino acids. The CDR3 DNA is TGTGCCAGCAGCCCCAGGGGCGGGCGGGCCGAGCAGTACTTC. This gives the protein CASSPRGGRAEQYF.

This clonotype was observed at least ten times. The CDR3: CASNLGVSSGNTIYF. The CDR3 nucleotides are TGTGCCAGCAACCTAGGGGTGAGCTCTGGAAACACCATATATTTT. The chain couples TRBV3-1 to TRBJ1-3, with D possibly TRBD1 on 5 matching bases. In germline, CDR1 is LGHDT, CDR2 YNNKEL (reference sequence). V was pared by 7 bases and J by 0 bases, with 13 bases between. This CDR3 region has 15 residues.

This clonotype was found many times. J is TRBJ2-1 and V is TRBV7-2; possible D gene TRBD2, 6 bases. Trimming removed 7 bases at V and 6 bases at J, with 16 bases between. This CDR3 comprises 14 residues. Germline V CDR1 and CDR2: SGHTA, FQGNSA. CDR3 residues: CASTRGTLSNEQFF. In nucleotides, the CDR3 is TGTGCCAGCACCCGGGGGACCTTAAGCAATGAGCAGTTCTTC. The full variable domain, with the rest looked up from reference TRBV7-2 and TRBJ2-1, is GAGVSQSPSNKVTEKGKDVELRCDPISGHTALYWYRQSLGQGLEFLIYFQGNSAPDKSGLPSDRFSAERTGGSVSTLTIQRTQQEDSAVYLCASTRGTLSNEQFFGPGTRLTVL.

This clonotype showed up many times. The J gene is TRBJ2-3, the V gene TRBV19; 10 bases align to TRBD1. The CDR3 is made up of 15 amino acids. V lost 7 bases and J lost 4; bases outside the gene matches: 8. Germline V gives CDR1 LNHDA, CDR2 SQIVND (reference sequence). This CDR3 reads CASKIGTGDADTQYF. As DNA, the CDR3 is TGTGCCAGTAAAATAGGGACAGGGGACGCAGATACGCAGTATTTT.

The chain employs TRBV20-1 and TRBJ1-5; maybe TRBD1 (5 bases). Per germline, CDR1 DFQATT and CDR2 SNEGSKA (reference sequence). The V gene lost 6 bases and the J gene lost 7 bases, with 16 bases spanning the gap. The CDR3 extends over 13 amino acids. The CDR3: CSASTQVFQPQHF. CDR3 coding DNA: TGCAGTGCCTCGACACAGGTTTTCCAGCCCCAGCATTTT.

The chain employs TRBV7-2 and TRBJ1-2; D remains unclear. The CDR3 sequence is 13 residues long. V was trimmed by 1 base and J by 4 bases, leaving 7 bases between them. The germline V gene encodes CDR1 SGHTA and CDR2 FQGNSA. The chain's CDR3 is CASSLVQSYGYTF. The CDR3, as DNA: TGTGCCAGCAGCTTAGTCCAAAGCTATGGCTACACCTTC.

This clonotype is medium-sized. The V call is TRBV3-1, the J call TRBJ1-1, with a tentative D call TRBD1 (6 bases). Germline V gives CDR1 LGHDT, CDR2 YNNKEL (reference sequence). The CDR3 loop spans 14 amino acids. Trimming took 4 bases from V and 3 from J, leaving 12 bases between them. Here the CDR3 reads CASSPQGRDTEAFF. The CDR3, as DNA: TGTGCCAGCAGCCCCCAGGGGAGGGACACTGAAGCTTTCTTT.

This clonotype was counted at least ten times. The chain recombines TRBV5-5 with TRBJ2-1; D is undetermined. This CDR3 has 15 residues. Between the trimmed V and J ends, which lost 3 bases and 1 base, there was a span of 11 bases. In germline, CDR1 is SGHKS, CDR2 YYEKEE (reference sequence). CDR3: CASSSGLQSYNEQFF. CDR3 in DNA: TGTGCCAGCAGCTCGGGTCTTCAATCCTACAATGAGCAGTTCTTC.

The gene calls are TRBV19 and TRBJ1-6; 7 positions match TRBD1. The CDR3 sequence is 15 residues long. Germline values: CDR1 LNHDA, CDR2 SQIVND (reference sequence). Trimming at V came to 6 bases and at J to 3 bases, leaving 5 bases not matched to a gene. CDR3 sequence: CASRRRDSYNSPLHF. The CDR3 nucleotides are TGTGCCAGTAGGCGCCGGGACAGCTATAATTCACCCCTCCACTTT.

This clonotype appeared many times. The V and J genes are TRBV20-1 and TRBJ2-7; 11 positions agree with TRBD1. The CDR3 length is 15 residues. Losses at the gene ends were 5 bases for V and 4 bases for J; bases not matched to a gene: 10. CDR1 and CDR2 (germline): DFQATT, SNEGSKA (reference sequence). The CDR3 coding sequence is TGCAGTGCTTCTTTCCCGGGACAGGGGGGGTACGAGCAGTACTTC. Protein: CSASFPGQGGYEQYF.

This clonotype was counted many times. This chain uses TRBV6-8 with TRBJ1-4, with TRBD1 as a possible D gene (5 bases). V was cut by 7 bases and J by 8 bases, with 14 bases left in between. The CDR3 runs 13 residues. In germline, CDR1 is MNHGY, CDR2 SAAAGT. Here the CDR3 DNA reads TGTGCCAGCATCCTGCGGGGGAAGGAAAAACTGTTTTTT. It codes for CASILRGKEKLFF.

This clonotype was seen many times. V usage is TRBV12-3 or TRBV12-4 and J usage is TRBJ2-7, with 9 bases that match TRBD1. There are 15 residues in the CDR3. The ends lost 7 bases at V and 1 base at J; junction bases unmatched: 8. In DNA form, the CDR3 reads TGTGCCAGCACCACCGGGACAGGGATTTCCTACGAGCAGTACTTC. This translates into CASTTGTGISYEQYF.

J is TRBJ1-2 and V is TRBV29-1; unclear D gene. This CDR3 comprises 12 residues. Per the germline V gene, CDR1 is SQVTM and CDR2 is ANQGSEA. Trimming pared 6 bases from V and 6 bases from J, leaving 14 bases between. The CDR3 sequence is CSVGYSVDGYTF. Here the CDR3 DNA reads TGCAGCGTGGGGTACAGTGTCGATGGCTACACCTTC.

This clonotype is categorized as medium-sized. The J gene is TRBJ1-1, the V gene TRBV5-1; D is undetermined. This CDR3 is built from 16 residues. CDR1 SGHRS and CDR2 YFSETQ come from the germline V gene. Trimming removed 1 base at V and 2 bases at J, with 15 bases between. CDR3: CASSLLSDLGNTEAFF. The CDR3 region has the DNA TGCGCCAGCAGCTTGTTGTCAGACCTAGGAAACACTGAAGCTTTCTTT.

This clonotype was seen repeatedly, ten times or more. The chain combines TRBV20-1 with TRBJ2-3; D remains unclear. Trimming removed 6 bases from V and 0 bases from J, with 7 bases in between. CDR3 length: 12 residues. Germline V gene lookup returns CDR1 DFQATT and CDR2 SNEGSKA (reference sequence). The CDR3 sequence: CSAPGSTDTQYF. Here the CDR3 DNA reads TGCAGTGCCCCAGGAAGCACAGATACGCAGTATTTT.

This clonotype was counted at least ten times. At one boundary the junction diverges from the germline segment, which might be a read error. This chain uses TRBV6-2 or TRBV6-3 with TRBJ1-5; D call uncertain. Germline loops: CDR1 MNHEY, CDR2 SVGEGT. The CDR3 has 13 amino acids. Here the CDR3 DNA reads TGTGCCAGCAGTGACTCCGCATATCAGCCCCAGCATTTT. Translated, it gives CASSDSAYQPQHF.